A single sample is the source of the 4 T cell receptor beta chains below, sequenced in a study of CD8+CD57+ T cells in acquired aplastic anemia. Profiling that covered TCR beta VDJ and CDR3 relied on genomic DNA as its template. TCRdb re-called the reads with MiXCR, one entry per CDR3 protein. The sample comprises approximately 250,000 distinct CDR3 sequences, 82% of which are singletons, and 40% to 55% rests with the top ten. Flow cytometry had shown expanded CD8+CD57+ cells in the patients chosen for sequencing. Material for sequencing was sorted CD4+, CD8+, or CD8+CD57+ T cells (not recorded which) from PBMCs. These receptors were collected from a human donor with aplastic anemia.

This clonotype was counted a few times. The rearrangement joins TRBV10-3 to TRBJ1-1; D uncertain. V lost 2 bases and J lost 3, with 7 bases in between. The V gene's germline CDR1 is ENHRY and CDR2 SYGVKD. This CDR3 contains 13 residues. The CDR3 DNA reads as TGTGCCATCAGTGAGAGTGGGGACACTGAAGCTTTCTTT. Protein sequence: CAISESGDTEAFF.

V and J are TRBV6-1 and TRBJ2-7; D is unresolved. Germline CDR1 MNHNS, CDR2 SASEGT. Trimming cost V 6 bases and J 1 base, with 4 bases left between them. The CDR3 runs 11 residues. The CDR3 is CASRQSYEQYV. The CDR3 DNA sequence: TGTGCCAGCAGACAGTCCTACGAGCAGTACGTC.

Only one count was recorded for this clonotype. This sequence joins TRBV11-3 and TRBJ1-1, with D unclear. CDR1 is SGHNT and CDR2 is YENEEA in the germline V gene. V dropped 5 bases and J dropped 5 bases, with 15 bases sitting between them. This CDR3 has 14 residues. The CDR3 region is CASSRELADTEAFF. CDR3 in DNA: TGTGCCAGCAGCAGAGAATTGGCGGATACTGAAGCTTTCTTT.

The V gene is TRBV7-3, the J gene TRBJ2-3; D may be TRBD2 (6 bases). The CDR3 runs to 14 residues. Germline lookup yields CDR1 SGHTA and CDR2 FQGTGA. The V gene lost 7 bases and the J gene lost 6 bases, with 17 bases spanning the gap. Here the CDR3 reads CASTREGGPDTQYF. In nucleotides, the CDR3 is TGTGCCAGCACCAGAGAGGGAGGTCCCGATACGCAGTATTTT.